Presented here are 6 T cell receptor beta chains from one specimen sequenced in a study of cytomegalovirus exposure and HLA in healthy donors. The PCR ran on 60 Vbeta and 13 Jbeta primers. Sequencing was performed with immunoSEQ multiplex PCR; in TCRdb, only in-frame clones are kept and a portion is missing. The sample contains roughly 55,000 clones, 77% of which appear only once. Source material: PBMCs. Receptors were obtained from a female donor in good health and CMV-seronegative.

The chain combines TRBV19 with TRBJ1-1, with D perhaps TRBD1 (6 bases). Trimming stripped 3 bases from V and 3 bases from J, with 8 bases between. Per germline, CDR1 LNHDA and CDR2 SQIVND (reference sequence). The CDR3 runs 13 residues. CDR3 DNA: TGTGCCAGTAGTATGACAGGTTACACTGAAGCTTTCTTT. Translating gives CASSMTGYTEAFF.

J is TRBJ2-1 and V is TRBV6-5; 9 nucleotides align to TRBD2. This CDR3 is 14 amino acids long. In germline, CDR1 is MNHEY, CDR2 SVGAGI. With V trimmed by 6 bases and J by 5 bases, 5 bases remained unmatched. In DNA form, the CDR3 reads TGTGCCAGCAGACGACTAGCGGCTAACAATGAGCAGTTCTTC. It codes for CASRRLAANNEQFF.

V gene TRBV21-1 combines with J gene TRBJ1-4; TRBD1 was called by the table and not checked on the DNA. TRBV21-1 is termed a pseudogene. The CDR3 length is 16 residues. CDR3 protein: CASRGGETGVNEKLFF. DNA of the CDR3: TGTGCCAGCAGGGGGGGGGAGACAGGGGTTAATGAAAAACTGTTTTTT.

The chain links TRBV5-1 to TRBJ2-1, with D possibly being TRBD2 (6 bases). Trimming shortened V by 2 bases and J by 8 bases, and 17 bases separated the two germline ends. The CDR3 sequence is 15 residues long. Germline V lookup: CDR1 SGHRS, CDR2 YFSETQ. The CDR3 bases are TGCGCCAGCAGCTTCTCGGGACTCCCGCGGGATGAGCAGTTCTTC. Its protein is CASSFSGLPRDEQFF.

This chain connects TRBV7-8 to TRBJ2-7; D is perhaps TRBD1 (6 bases). The CDR3 has 15 amino acids. V dropped 4 bases and J dropped 3 bases, with 16 bases sitting between them. Germline V gene lookup returns CDR1 SGHVS and CDR2 FQNEAQ. Here the CDR3 DNA reads TGTGCCAGCAGCTCCCCGGACAGTGGCTACTACGAGCAGTACTTC. Translated: CASSSPDSGYYEQYF.

The rearrangement joins TRBV6-1 to TRBJ1-1, with 8 bases aligning to TRBD1. The ends lost 4 bases at V and 7 bases at J; junction bases unmatched: 8. Germline assignment: CDR1 MNHNS and CDR2 SASEGT. The CDR3 has 14 amino acids. CDR3 coding DNA: TGTGCCAGCAGTGCTCAGGGGGCACCCGTTGAAGCTTTCTTT. Its translation: CASSAQGAPVEAFF.